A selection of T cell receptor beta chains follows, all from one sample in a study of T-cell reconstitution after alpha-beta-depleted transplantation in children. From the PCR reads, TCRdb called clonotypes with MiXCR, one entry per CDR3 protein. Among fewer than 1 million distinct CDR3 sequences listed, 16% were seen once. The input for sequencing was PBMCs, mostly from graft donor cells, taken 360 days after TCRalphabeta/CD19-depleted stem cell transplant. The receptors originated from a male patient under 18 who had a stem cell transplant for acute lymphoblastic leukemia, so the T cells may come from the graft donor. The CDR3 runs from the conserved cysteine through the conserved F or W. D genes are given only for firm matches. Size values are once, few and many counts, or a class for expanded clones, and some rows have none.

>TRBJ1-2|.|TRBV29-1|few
CSVEFRGPNYGYTF
TGCAGCGTTGAATTCCGAGGGCCTAACTATGGCTACACCTTC
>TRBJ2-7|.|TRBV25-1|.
CASSGGPRSLSYEQYF
TGTGCCAGCAGTGGGGGCCCCAGGAGTCTCTCCTACGAGCAGTACTTC
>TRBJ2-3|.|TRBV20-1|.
CSARAYLGMGEHRKITDTQYF
TGCAGTGCTAGGGCCTATCTCGGGATGGGAGAACACCGAAAAATCACAGATACGCAGTATTTT
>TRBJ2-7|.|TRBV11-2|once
CASSLWDGYTYEQYF
TGTGCCAGCAGCCTGTGGGACGGGTATACCTACGAGCAGTACTTC
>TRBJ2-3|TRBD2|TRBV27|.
CASSPLLERDWVTQYF
TGTGCCAGCAGTCCCCTCCTCGAGCGGGATTGGGTTACGCAGTATTTT
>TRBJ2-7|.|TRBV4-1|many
CASSQPDYEQYF
TGCGCCAGCAGCCAGCCTGACTACGAGCAGTACTTC
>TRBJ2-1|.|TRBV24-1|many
CATSDFRRKGRSYNEQFF
TGTGCCACCAGTGATTTTAGGAGAAAGGGGCGCTCCTACAATGAGCAGTTCTTC
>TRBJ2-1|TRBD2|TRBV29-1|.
CSVASSGYNEQFF
TGCAGCGTTGCTTCTAGCGGTTACAATGAGCAGTTCTTC
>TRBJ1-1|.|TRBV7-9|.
CASSLVGTYTFF
TGTGCCAGCAGCTTAGTTGGGACGTACACTTTCTTT
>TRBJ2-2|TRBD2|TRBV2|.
CASSYGLVGANTGELFF
TGTGCCAGCAGTTATGGACTAGTAGGGGCGAACACCGGGGAGCTGTTTTTT
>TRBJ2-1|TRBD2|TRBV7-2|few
CASSFGLAGGTEQFF
TGTGCCAGCAGCTTCGGACTAGCGGGAGGGACTGAGCAGTTCTTC
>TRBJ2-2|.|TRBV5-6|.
CASRPDTGELFF
TGTGCCAGCAGACCCGACACCGGGGAGCTGTTTTTT
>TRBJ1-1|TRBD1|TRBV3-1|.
CASSVGQGSTEAFF
TGTGCCAGCAGCGTCGGACAGGGGAGCACTGAAGCTTTCTTT